The 26 T cell receptor beta chains in this list originate from one sample, sequenced in a study of response to subunit inactivated influenza vaccine. TCRdb re-called the RT-PCR reads with MiXCR, one entry per CDR3 protein. The table includes 710,000 or so distinct CDR3 sequences, about 15% detected once. The material sequenced was PBMCs from blood, taken 12 days after vaccination. All receptors derive from a man aged 50 or older who received an inactivated influenza vaccine.

V is TRBV7-9 and J is TRBJ2-5; D gene ambiguous. Germline V gene lookup returns CDR1 SEHNR and CDR2 FQNEAQ (reference sequence). The CDR3 spans 12 residues. Trimming pared 4 bases from V and 4 bases from J, leaving 7 bases between. As DNA, the CDR3 is TGTGCCAGCAGCTCCCCGACAGAGACCCAGTACTTC. This gives the protein CASSSPTETQYF.

This clonotype was seen many times. The rearrangement links TRBV5-1 to TRBJ2-7; TRBD2 is a possible D gene (6 bases). The germline V gene has CDR1 SGHRS and CDR2 YFSETQ. V lost 3 bases to trimming and J lost 3 bases, with 13 bases between them. The CDR3 contains 14 residues. The CDR3 here is CASSSGGAVYEQYF. CDR3 DNA: TGCGCCAGCAGCTCAGGCGGGGCGGTCTACGAGCAGTACTTC.

This clonotype showed up many times. CDR3: CSVGFRGSIHEQFF. As DNA, the CDR3 is TGCAGCGTTGGCTTCCGGGGGAGTATCCATGAGCAGTTCTTC. V gene TRBV29-1 combines with J gene TRBJ2-1; possibly TRBD2 for D (6 bases). There are 14 residues in the CDR3. The V end lost 4 bases, the J end lost 8 bases, and 18 bases lay between the germline ends. Germline V gives CDR1 SQVTM, CDR2 ANQGSEA.

This sequence joins TRBV20-1 and TRBJ2-3; D is tentatively TRBD1 or TRBD2 (5 bases each). The germline CDR1 and CDR2 sequences are DFQATT and SNEGSKA (reference sequence). The CDR3 sequence is 13 residues long. V was cut by 5 bases and J by 2 bases, with 11 bases left in between. CDR3 in amino acids: CSAAGADTDTQYF. CDR3 coding DNA: TGCAGTGCTGCCGGGGCCGACACAGATACGCAGTATTTT.

This clonotype was picked up many times. V and J are TRBV9 and TRBJ2-1; tentatively, D is TRBD1 or TRBD2 (5 bases each). The CDR3 consists of 14 residues. Germline CDR1 reads SGDLS; CDR2 reads YYNGEE. Trimming took off 3 bases at V and 6 bases at J, with 13 bases between the two ends. CDR3 amino acids: CASSDGTAVNEQFF. As DNA, the CDR3 is TGTGCCAGCAGCGACGGGACGGCAGTCAATGAGCAGTTCTTC.

This clonotype has just one count. The rearrangement links TRBV2 to TRBJ1-1; possible D gene TRBD1, 5 bases. V lost 10 bases, J lost 10 bases, and 13 bases lay in between. The CDR3 is made up of 10 amino acids. The germline V gene has CDR1 SNHLY and CDR2 FYNNEI. CDR3 region: CAIPQAGAFF. DNA for the CDR3: TGTGCCATCCCACAGGCGGGAGCTTTCTTT. The variable domain in full, with the rest retrieved from reference TRBV2 and TRBJ1-1, is EPEVTQTPSHQVTQMGQEVILRCVPISNHLYFYWYRQILGQKVEFLVSFYNNEISEKSEIFDDQFSVERPDGSNFTLKIRSTKLEDSAMYFCAIPQAGAFFGQGTRLTVV.

With respect to this clonotype: This may stem from a read error, because a much larger clone lies one nucleotide away. The chain couples TRBV7-2 to TRBJ2-4; 7 bases are shared with TRBD1. Germline V gene sequence: CDR1 SGHTA, CDR2 FQGNSA. J gave up 10 bases and V 5 bases, and 11 bases lay outside the gene matches. This CDR3 is 14 amino acids long. The CDR3 nucleotides read TGTGCCAGCAGCCCCCAGGGGACAGCCAAGATTCAGTACTTC. Translated, it gives CASSPQGTAKIQYF. The full variable domain, completed using reference TRBV7-2 and TRBJ2-4, is GAGVSQSPSNKVTEKGKDVELRCDPISGHTALYWYRQSLGQGLEFLIYFQGNSAPDKSGLPSDRFSAERTGGSVSTLTIQRTQQEDSAVYLCASSPQGTAKIQYFGAGTRLSVL.

There are many counts of this clonotype. This chain uses TRBV15 with TRBJ2-6; the D call may be TRBD1 or TRBD2 (5 bases each). The CDR3 has 16 amino acids. V gave up 3 bases and J gave up 0 bases, with 9 bases separating them. CDR1 LNHNV and CDR2 YYDKDF come from the germline V gene (reference sequence). This CDR3 is CATSRGRYSGANVLTF. The CDR3 region has the DNA TGTGCCACCAGCAGGGGACGGTACTCTGGGGCCAACGTCCTGACTTTC.

This clonotype was picked up a small number of times. V is TRBV7-9 and J is TRBJ2-5; unclear D gene. Germline CDR1 reads SEHNR; CDR2 reads FQNEAQ (reference sequence). Trimming shortened V by 7 bases and J by 1 base, and 19 bases separated the two germline ends. This CDR3 comprises 16 residues. The CDR3 DNA sequence: TGTGCCAGCAACATTTTTGGGCTTGTGGGCCAAGAGACCCAGTACTTC. This sequence encodes CASNIFGLVGQETQYF.

This clonotype came up a few times. V gene TRBV6-5 combines with J gene TRBJ2-1; D call uncertain. Trimming stripped 2 bases from V and 0 bases from J, with 8 bases between. CDR1 is MNHEY and CDR2 is SVGAGI in the germline V gene. This CDR3 is 15 amino acids long. CDR3 nucleotides: TGTGCCAGCAGTTACGGCGCCCGCTCCTACAATGAGCAGTTCTTC. As protein: CASSYGARSYNEQFF.

The J gene is TRBJ2-4, the V gene TRBV14; D is ambiguous. Germline V gene data show CDR1 as SGHDN and CDR2 as FVKESK. The CDR3 has 20 amino acids. Trimming took off 0 bases at V and 0 bases at J, with 21 bases between the two ends. CDR3 DNA: TGTGCCAGCAGCCAAGATTCTGTACAGACGGCCCGCCTAGCCAAAAACATTCAGTACTTC. Its translation is CASSQDSVQTARLAKNIQYF.

This chain joins TRBV3-1 and TRBJ1-1, with D unclear. Deletions cut 4 bases from V and 3 bases from J, with 12 bases between. Per germline, CDR1 LGHDT and CDR2 YNNKEL (reference sequence). This CDR3 is built from 14 residues. CDR3 in amino acids: CASSPGLGDTEAFF. CDR3 in DNA: TGTGCCAGCAGCCCGGGTCTCGGGGACACTGAAGCTTTCTTT.

This clonotype was found a few times. The chain links TRBV5-1 to TRBJ2-5; D perhaps matches TRBD2 (6 bases). The V end lost 1 base, the J end lost 0 bases, and 7 bases lay between the germline ends. The V gene's germline CDR1 is SGHRS and CDR2 YFSETQ. The CDR3 totals 14 residues. DNA for the CDR3: TGCGCCAGCAGCTTGTGGGAGGACCAAGAGACCCAGTACTTC. This sequence encodes CASSLWEDQETQYF.

This clonotype has a handful of counts. This chain uses TRBV7-2 with TRBJ2-2; a weak D match, TRBD1 (6 bases). CDR1 is SGHTA, CDR2 FQGNSA, per germline. V was pared by 5 bases and J by 4 bases, with 11 bases between. The CDR3 length is 14 residues. DNA of the CDR3: TGTGCCAGCAGCAACTACAGGGCCACCGGGGAGCTGTTTTTT. It is translated as CASSNYRATGELFF.

The V call is TRBV20-1, the J call TRBJ2-1; the match to TRBD2 covers 13 bases. Germline loops: CDR1 DFQATT, CDR2 SNEGSKA (reference sequence). The CDR3 extends over 16 amino acids. V shed 2 bases and J 7 bases; nucleotides not matched to a gene: 8. The DNA for the CDR3 is TGCAGTGCTAGACCAAGGACTAGCGGGGGTTGGAATGAGCAGTTCTTC. It translates to CSARPRTSGGWNEQFF.

This chain uses TRBV20-1 with TRBJ2-3; no clear D. This CDR3 contains 12 residues. Trimming took off 7 bases at V and 2 bases at J, with 10 bases between the two ends. Germline CDR1 DFQATT, CDR2 SNEGSKA (reference sequence). CDR3 loop: CSGCPNTDTQYF. CDR3 nucleotides: TGCAGTGGCTGCCCTAACACAGATACGCAGTATTTT.

V usage is TRBV7-9 and J usage is TRBJ1-4; D gene unclear. V gave up 0 bases and J gave up 9 bases, with 14 bases separating them. Germline V gene data show CDR1 as SEHNR and CDR2 as FQNEAQ (reference sequence). The CDR3 totals 15 residues. The CDR3 reads CASSLAGDLRKKLFF. The CDR3 coding sequence is TGTGCCAGCAGCTTAGCGGGTGACTTGAGGAAAAAACTGTTTTTT.

This clonotype was recorded a few times. This chain connects TRBV6-1 to TRBJ2-3, with D perhaps assigned TRBD1 or TRBD2 (6 bases each). Trimming pared 7 bases from V and 2 bases from J, leaving 13 bases between. Germline CDR1 is MNHNS and CDR2 is SASEGT. The CDR3 covers 14 residues. The CDR3 loop reads CASTAGHNTDTQYF. CDR3 nucleotide sequence: TGTGCCAGCACCGCGGGACATAACACAGATACGCAGTATTTT.

This clonotype has only a few counts. The chain carries TRBV6-2 or TRBV6-3 and TRBJ1-5; D is perhaps TRBD1 (5 bases). CDR1 is MNHEY and CDR2 is SVGEGT in the germline V gene. The CDR3 is made up of 14 amino acids. The ends were cut back, 5 bases at V and 6 bases at J, with 14 bases in the middle. The CDR3 loop is CASSPGPGGQPQHF. CDR3 coding DNA: TGTGCCAGCAGTCCGGGGCCGGGAGGTCAGCCCCAGCATTTT.

V gene TRBV2 combines with J gene TRBJ2-5, with D maybe TRBD2 (7 bases). Per the germline V gene, CDR1 is SNHLY and CDR2 is FYNNEI. This CDR3 has 13 amino acids. V was trimmed by 5 bases and J by 7 bases, leaving 14 bases between them. This CDR3 is CASSLNREGTQYF. CDR3 coding DNA: TGTGCCAGCAGTCTTAACAGGGAGGGGACCCAGTACTTC.

This clonotype has more than one count but fewer than ten. The chain links TRBV6-1 to TRBJ1-4; 12 nucleotides align to TRBD1. From germline, CDR1 is MNHNS and CDR2 SASEGT. Trimming at V came to 6 bases and at J to 11 bases, leaving 7 bases not matched to a gene. This CDR3 region has 14 residues. CDR3 loop: CASRDPGTGGKLFF. In DNA, the CDR3 is TGTGCCAGCAGGGACCCTGGGACAGGGGGCAAACTGTTTTTT.

This clonotype was detected only a few times. This sequence joins TRBV4-3 and TRBJ2-7, with 7 bases aligning to TRBD2. This CDR3 spans 15 amino acids. The V segment lost 1 base and the J segment 0 bases; nucleotides outside the gene matches: 3. Germline loops: CDR1 LGHNA, CDR2 YSLEER. CDR3 sequence reads: CASSQGTRSSYEQYF. The CDR3 DNA reads as TGCGCCAGCAGCCAAGGGACTAGGAGCTCCTACGAGCAGTACTTC.

CDR3 loop: CASSKRGQIYNSPLHF. CDR3 nucleotide sequence: TGTGCCAGCAGTAAGAGGGGACAGATTTATAATTCACCCCTCCACTTT. The V gene is TRBV6-1, the J gene TRBJ1-6; TRBD1 agrees at 7 bases. Germline CDR1 and CDR2: MNHNS and SASEGT. CDR3 length: 16 amino acids. V was pared by 5 bases and J by 4 bases, with 8 bases of the junction left unmatched.

This CDR3 reads CSARNRVPLSYEQYF. CDR3 in DNA: TGCAGTGCCAGAAACAGGGTACCCCTCTCTTACGAGCAGTACTTC. This chain uses TRBV20-1 with TRBJ2-7; possibly TRBD1 for D (6 bases). Germline assignment: CDR1 DFQATT and CDR2 SNEGSKA (reference sequence). Trimming cost V 6 bases and J 4 bases, with 22 bases left between them. CDR3 length: 15 residues.

This clonotype was detected ten times or more. The gene calls are TRBV5-1 and TRBJ2-7; a possible D gene is TRBD2 (5 bases). CDR3 length: 14 residues. V lost 1 base to trimming and J lost 5 bases, with 13 bases between them. CDR1 and CDR2 from the germline V gene are SGHRS and YFSETQ. CDR3 in amino acids: CASSLRGIGHEQYF. CDR3 DNA sequence: TGCGCCAGCAGCTTGAGAGGGATTGGGCACGAGCAGTACTTC.

V and J are TRBV6-5 and TRBJ2-7; D tentatively reads TRBD1 or TRBD2 (5 bases each). V was pared by 0 bases and J by 6 bases, with 15 bases between. The CDR3 totals 15 residues. The germline CDR1 and CDR2 sequences are MNHEY and SVGAGI. CDR3 sequence reads: CASSYSGTMGAEQYF. The DNA of the CDR3 is TGTGCCAGCAGTTACTCAGGGACGATGGGAGCCGAGCAGTACTTC.